A single sample gave rise to the 22 T cell receptor beta chains below, sequenced in a study of shared clonotypes between healthy human individuals. Profiling relied on immunoSEQ multiplex PCR, and the TCRdb table lists in-frame clones only, not all of them. The repertoire includes over 2 million clones, less than 95% of them detected once, and approximately 0.39% sits in the top ten. The material sequenced was naive CD4+ T cells from PBMCs. Documented subset: CD45RA+ positively selected. These receptors were collected from a man between 18 and 29 years old in good health. Some clones in this sample may be carry-over from other donors' samples.

CDR3 nucleotides: TGTGCCAGCAGTTACCCCGGACTCGCCGAAGCTTTCTTT. Translating gives CASSYPGLAEAFF. V and J are TRBV6-5 and TRBJ1-1; D gene uncertain. Deletions cut 2 bases from V and 8 bases from J, with 12 bases between. Germline V gene sequence: CDR1 MNHEY, CDR2 SVGAGI. The CDR3 length is 13 residues.

This clone has just one count. V gene TRBV6-1 combines with J gene TRBJ1-2, with 9 bases that match TRBD1. The CDR3 has 16 residues. Germline CDR1 and CDR2: MNHNS and SASEGT. V shed 2 bases and J 5 bases; nucleotides not matched to a gene: 9. Here the CDR3 DNA reads TGTGCCAGCAGTGAATCAACAGGGGGCTCAAGGTATGGCTACACCTTC. Amino acids: CASSESTGGSRYGYTF.

The genes are TRBV11-3 and TRBJ2-2; D may be TRBD1 (6 bases). The CDR3 sequence is 16 residues long. Between the trimmed V and J ends, which lost 5 bases and 2 bases, there was a span of 15 bases. Germline V gene lookup returns CDR1 SGHNT and CDR2 YENEEA. CDR3 amino acids: CASSRGGGANTGELFF. The CDR3, as DNA: TGTGCCAGCAGCCGCGGTGGGGGCGCAAACACCGGGGAGCTGTTTTTT.

This chain uses TRBV28 with TRBJ1-5; TRBD1 agrees at 8 bases. J was trimmed by 0 bases and V by 3 bases; bases with no gene match: 10. The CDR3 covers 18 residues. Germline CDR1 MDHEN, CDR2 SYDVKM. In DNA form, the CDR3 reads TGTGCCAGCAGTTTTGGGGCGGGACAGGTGTATAGCAATCAGCCCCAGCATTTT. It is translated as CASSFGAGQVYSNQPQHF.

The V and J genes are TRBV11-2 and TRBJ1-1; the D gene is possibly TRBD1 (5 bases). Looked up from germline, CDR1 is SGHAT and CDR2 is FQNNGV. The V end was cut by 3 bases, the J end by 0 bases, with 8 bases between. The CDR3 consists of 14 residues. CDR3 nucleotides: TGTGCCAGCAGCTTGGGGCGGATGAACACTGAAGCTTTCTTT. Protein sequence: CASSLGRMNTEAFF.

In this sample, this clone turned up once. This chain uses TRBV30 with TRBJ2-3; TRBD2 aligns across 10 bases. Germline-derived CDR1 and CDR2 are GTSNPN and SVGIG (reference sequence). The CDR3 is 16 amino acids. J gave up 6 bases and V 0 bases, and 9 bases lay outside the gene matches. The CDR3 bases are TGTGCCTGGAGTGTACTGGCCAGCGGGGGGGCGGATACGCAGTATTTT. It specifies CAWSVLASGGADTQYF.

The J gene is TRBJ1-2, the V gene TRBV19; D remains unclear. Trimming pared 2 bases from V and 8 bases from J, leaving 12 bases between. The germline CDR1 and CDR2 sequences are LNHDA and SQIVND (reference sequence). This CDR3 comprises 13 residues. The CDR3 loop is CASSIWAIGGYTF. The CDR3 DNA follows: TGTGCCAGTAGTATATGGGCGATCGGGGGCTACACCTTC.

The CDR3 coding sequence is TGTGCCAGCAGTTTAATGGGACTAGCGGGAGATGAGCAGTTCTTC. Translation gives CASSLMGLAGDEQFF. The chain employs TRBV13 and TRBJ2-1; 14 nucleotides line up with TRBD2. The V segment lost 6 bases and the J segment 8 bases; nucleotides outside the gene matches: 6. The CDR3 has 15 amino acids. Germline loops: CDR1 PRHDT, CDR2 FYEKMQ (reference sequence).

J is TRBJ1-2 and V is TRBV5-4; TRBD1 aligns across 8 bases. This CDR3 has 17 residues. J gave up 4 bases and V 4 bases, and 15 bases lay outside the gene matches. Germline values: CDR1 SGHNT, CDR2 YYREEE (reference sequence). As DNA, the CDR3 is TGTGCCAGCAGCCCCGGTGGGGCAGGGGGCGCCGGCTATGGCTACACCTTC. Its translation: CASSPGGAGGAGYGYTF. Full variable domain (remainder filled in from reference TRBV5-4 and TRBJ1-2): ETGVTQSPTHLIKTRGQQVTLRCSSQSGHNTVSWYQQALGQGPQFIFQYYREEENGRGNFPPRFSGLQFPNYSSELNVNALELDDSALYLCASSPGGAGGAGYGYTFGSGTRLTVV.

The V gene is TRBV7-2, the J gene TRBJ1-1; D possibly corresponds to TRBD1 (5 bases). Looked up from germline, CDR1 is SGHTA and CDR2 is FQGNSA. Deletions cut 5 bases from V and 0 bases from J, with 16 bases between. The CDR3 contains 16 residues. The CDR3 region is CASSARRGGLNTEAFF. The DNA for the CDR3 is TGTGCCAGCAGCGCTCGACGCGGGGGATTGAACACTGAAGCTTTCTTT.

The rearrangement links TRBV6-4 to TRBJ2-7, with 7 bases lining up with TRBD2. The CDR3 is 15 amino acids. The trim removed 4 bases at V and 4 bases at J, leaving 10 bases unmatched. Germline CDR1 reads MRHNA; CDR2 reads SNTAGT. In nucleotides, the CDR3 is TGTGCCAGCAGTGTGGAAGCGGGGCCAGCGTACGAGCAGTACTTC. Amino acid sequence: CASSVEAGPAYEQYF.

The chain carries TRBV5-4 and TRBJ2-2; 7 bases map to TRBD2. Germline assignment: CDR1 SGHNT and CDR2 YYREEE (reference sequence). The CDR3 loop spans 16 amino acids. V lost 7 bases, J lost 1 base, and 10 bases stayed unmatched. CDR3 nucleotides: TGTGCCAGCGGGGCTAGCGGATTTAAGAACACCGGGGAGCTGTTTTTT. Protein: CASGASGFKNTGELFF.

The V and J genes are TRBV6-6 and TRBJ1-2; 9 bases are shared with TRBD1. The CDR3 loop spans 15 amino acids. Germline V gene lookup returns CDR1 MNHNY and CDR2 SVGAGI (reference sequence). Trimming at V came to 5 bases and at J to 0 bases, leaving 4 bases not matched to a gene. This chain's CDR3 is CASSEGQGANYGYTF. CDR3 coding DNA: TGTGCCAGCAGTGAGGGACAGGGCGCTAACTATGGCTACACCTTC.

The chain couples TRBV4-1 to TRBJ2-2; 10 bases map to TRBD2. CDR1 and CDR2 (germline): MGHRA, YSYEKL. V lost 1 base and J lost 1; bases outside the gene matches: 15. The CDR3 is 21 residues long. CDR3 bases: TGCGCCAGCAGCCAAGGGGGTTTACCGGGACTAGCGAGACGGAACACCGGGGAGCTGTTTTTT. It encodes CASSQGGLPGLARRNTGELFF.

This clone was seen more than once but under ten times. The same CDR3 is also encoded by other DNA sequences in this sample. The chain employs TRBV30 and TRBJ1-1, with D unresolved. V lost 2 bases, J lost 5 bases, and 9 bases lay in between. The CDR3 covers 12 residues. The V gene's germline CDR1 is GTSNPN and CDR2 SVGIG (reference sequence). CDR3 in DNA: TGTGCCTGGAGTAAGGGCAAGACTGAAGCTTTCTTT. This sequence encodes CAWSKGKTEAFF.

The chain recombines TRBV6-7 with TRBJ1-2; D might be TRBD1 (6 bases). TRBV6-7 has ORF status, its function being uncertain. Trimming took 4 bases from V and 0 from J, leaving 18 bases between them. This CDR3 is built from 17 residues. This CDR3 reads CASSFSLFRTANYGYTF. CDR3 nucleotides: TGTGCCAGCAGTTTCAGCCTCTTTCGGACAGCTAACTATGGCTACACCTTC.

This clone was picked up a small number of times. The genes are TRBV11-3 and TRBJ2-5; no definite D call. CDR3 length: 15 residues. CDR1 is SGHNT and CDR2 is YENEEA in the germline V gene. V was cut by 5 bases and J by 1 base, with 14 bases left in between. The CDR3 is CASSPGRLGQETQYF. CDR3 nucleotide sequence: TGTGCCAGCAGCCCCGGCAGACTGGGCCAAGAGACCCAGTACTTC.

In its sample, this clone was seen once. V and J are TRBV5-4 and TRBJ1-1, with TRBD1 as a possible D gene (6 bases). Germline CDR1 is SGHNT and CDR2 is YYREEE (reference sequence). The CDR3 length is 16 residues. V shed 4 bases and J shed 5 bases, with 21 bases lying between them. The DNA of the CDR3 is TGTGCCAGCAGCCCCGCCCAGGGGCAGTGGAGGACTGAAGCTTTCTTT. Amino acid sequence: CASSPAQGQWRTEAFF.

In the case of this clone: Different DNA sequences within this sample yield the same CDR3. The J gene is TRBJ1-1, the V gene TRBV7-2; no firm D call. Trimming stripped 2 bases from V and 5 bases from J, with 6 bases between. The CDR3 runs to 12 residues. Germline CDR1 reads SGHTA; CDR2 reads FQGNSA. CDR3 in amino acids: CASSLLGTEAFF. The CDR3 nucleotides read TGTGCCAGCAGCTTACTCGGGACTGAAGCTTTCTTT.

The rearrangement uses TRBV6-6 and TRBJ2-2; TRBD1 aligns across 11 bases. The V segment lost 6 bases and the J segment 8 bases; nucleotides outside the gene matches: 8. The V gene's germline CDR1 is MNHNY and CDR2 SVGAGI (reference sequence). The CDR3 is 15 residues long. CDR3 amino acids: CASSRRTGGAGELFF. The CDR3 DNA reads as TGTGCCAGCAGCCGGCGGACAGGGGGCGCGGGGGAGCTGTTTTTT.

J is TRBJ2-5 and V is TRBV5-1; TRBD1 matches at 7 bases. The CDR3 is 14 residues long. J lost 2 bases, V lost 6 bases, and 7 bases had no gene match. Germline V CDR1 and CDR2: SGHRS, YFSETQ. The CDR3 here is CASTRGRGQETQYF. CDR3 DNA: TGCGCCAGCACTCGCGGCAGGGGGCAAGAGACCCAGTACTTC.

The chain links TRBV30 to TRBJ1-1; possibly TRBD1 for D (5 bases). Trimming cost V 0 bases and J 12 bases, with 8 bases left between them. The CDR3 runs to 10 residues. Per germline, CDR1 GTSNPN and CDR2 SVGIG (reference sequence). For the CDR3, the DNA is TGTGCCTGGAGTGTACAGGTAACTTTCTTT. Its translation: CAWSVQVTFF.